This record covers a single T cell receptor beta chain. This may be a read error: a much more frequent sequence differs by one nucleotide. This specimen belongs to a study of T cells in Graves' hyperthyroidism and ophthalmopathy. RNA transcripts were the template for amplifying TCR beta CDR3 regions. During a first-round RT-PCR of the TCR CDR3, the HTBI primer set was used. Each CDR3 protein is one row after TCRdb ran MiXCR on the multiplex PCR reads. The sample carries nearly 750,000 distinct CDR3 sequences, 30% to 40% recorded once. Per germline, CDR1 SGHNT and CDR2 YYREEE (reference sequence). The CDR3 totals 13 residues.

The TCR sequence derives from a woman in her 40s with Graves' hyperthyroidism. The chain has TRBV5-4 and TRBJ1-2; D is uncertain. Sequenced input: blood. CDR3 in DNA: TGTGCCAGCGGCTTGCCTAATCGACGAGGCTACACCTTC. This codes for CASGLPNRRGYTF.